These 3 T cell receptor beta chains originate from one sample sequenced in a study of glioma-infiltrating T cells. TCR alpha and beta CDR3 regions were amplified from RNA using iRepertoire nested multiplex PCR. TCRdb reprocessed the multiplex PCR reads with MiXCR, giving one entry per CDR3 protein. The sample has around 390,000 distinct CDR3 sequences, about 40% seen once; the top ten hold approximately 12%. Sequenced material: glioma tissue, nonneoplastic brain tissue, or PBMCs (not recorded which). The receptors shown here come from a human donor with low-grade glioma or glioblastoma, undergoing nonglioma brain surgery, or in good health (not recorded which).

The DNA of the CDR3 is TGTGCCAGTAGTATCGGGGGACTAGCGGTCGAGGATGAGCAGTTCTTC. As protein: CASSIGGLAVEDEQFF. The V gene is TRBV19, the J gene TRBJ2-1, with TRBD2 identical over 11 bases. The V segment lost 3 bases and the J segment 8 bases; nucleotides outside the gene matches: 9. This CDR3 contains 16 residues. CDR1 and CDR2 (germline): LNHDA, SQIVND (reference sequence).

Turning to this clonotype: One end of the junction is discordant with germline, which a read error may explain. This chain links TRBV28 with TRBJ2-7, with a weak D call TRBD1 (6 bases). The CDR3 is 13 amino acids. Per the germline V gene, CDR1 is MDHEN and CDR2 is SYDVKM. The CDR3 reads CASRQGSYYEEYF. As DNA, the CDR3 is TGTGCCAGCAGACAGGGAAGCTACTACGAGGAGTACTTC.

This clonotype has only a few counts. V gene TRBV20-1 combines with J gene TRBJ2-3; 11 positions agree with TRBD2. This CDR3 is built from 13 residues. V trimming: 6 bases; J trimming: 4 bases; junction bases outside the gene matches: 3. Germline V gene sequence: CDR1 DFQATT, CDR2 SNEGSKA (reference sequence). CDR3 residues: CSATSGSSDTQYF. The CDR3 nucleotides are TGCAGTGCAACTAGCGGGAGTTCAGATACGCAGTATTTT.